Presented here are 5 T cell receptor beta chains from one specimen sequenced in a study of T cell repertoires in cytomegalovirus infection. From the reads, TCRdb called clonotypes with MiXCR, one entry per CDR3 protein. Among a few hundred thousand distinct CDR3 sequences listed, almost 30% were seen once. Their antigens are not known. Sequenced material: cultured PBMCs, taken from culture after CMV antigen stimulation. Receptors were obtained from a human donor in good health (CMV status not recorded). Some clones in this sample may be carry-over from other donors' samples.

J is TRBJ2-7 and V is TRBV6-5; 7 bases map to TRBD1. Per germline, CDR1 MNHEY and CDR2 SVGAGI. With 6 bases clipped from V and 2 bases from J, the junction kept 10 bases outside the gene matches. The CDR3 is made up of 15 amino acids. CDR3 in DNA: TGTGCCAGCAGACCAACACAGGGGACAACCTACGAGCAGTACTTC. This sequence encodes CASRPTQGTTYEQYF.

The gene calls are TRBV5-4 and TRBJ2-2; 12 nucleotides match TRBD2. Germline V CDR1 and CDR2: SGHNT, YYREEE (reference sequence). The length of the CDR3 is 17 residues. The junction had 9 bases not matched to a gene; V was cut back by 4 bases and J by 5 bases. The CDR3 here is CASSLASGGARTGELFF. CDR3 nucleotides: TGTGCCAGCAGCCTTGCTAGCGGGGGGGCCCGGACCGGGGAGCTGTTTTTT.

This clonotype appeared a few times. CDR3 in amino acids: CASSQARSEQYF. CDR3 sequence (DNA): TGTGCCAGCAGTCAGGCCCGAAGCGAGCAGTACTTC. The chain links TRBV6-6 to TRBJ2-7; D gene unclear. In germline, CDR1 is MNHNY, CDR2 SVGAGI (reference sequence). This CDR3 contains 12 residues. Trimming took off 5 bases at V and 6 bases at J, with 11 bases between the two ends.

The CDR3 loop reads CATSDRLSYNEQFF. CDR3 sequence (DNA): TGTGCCACCAGTGACCGCCTCTCCTACAATGAGCAGTTCTTC. This sequence joins TRBV24-1 and TRBJ2-1, with D unresolved. CDR3 length: 14 amino acids. Germline V gene sequence: CDR1 KGHDR, CDR2 SFDVKD. V lost 4 bases and J lost 0, with 6 bases in between.

The chain combines TRBV25-1 with TRBJ2-5; possible D gene TRBD2, 6 bases. CDR3 size: 16 residues. V lost 3 bases, J lost 5 bases, and 19 bases lay in between. Germline V CDR1 and CDR2: MGHDK, SYGVNS. The CDR3 DNA sequence: TGTGCCAGCAGTGATGGAGGGGCGACCCTCCGGGAGACCCAGTACTTC. It specifies CASSDGGATLRETQYF. The full variable domain, rest sourced from reference TRBV25-1 and TRBJ2-5, is EADIYQTPRYLVIGTGKKITLECSQTMGHDKMYWYQQDPGMELHLIHYSYGVNSTEKGDLSSESTVSRIRTEHFPLTLESARPSHTSQYLCASSDGGATLRETQYFGPGTRLLVL.